This passage covers 24 T cell receptor beta chains from one sample sequenced in a study of T cell responses to AZD1222 COVID-19 vaccine (dated by TCRdb to the early 2020s). In the paper's terms, the time point label means: baseline before first vaccination. Library preparation employed the immunoSEQ multiplex PCR assay. TCRdb stores this immuneACCESS table with in-frame sequences only. Part of the clones is absent; in the studies checked, under half of the shortfall reflects unresolved V genes, and no reason is known for the rest. This sample comprises about 140,000 clones, 89% of them detected only once. The ten biggest clones cover 4.7% of the sample. The sequencing used peripheral blood, collected on day 0 of AZD1222 vaccination. These receptors were taken from an adult in good health.

This clone was recorded once. The CDR3 loop is CASSPLDRDYEQYF. CDR3 in DNA: TGTGCCAGCTCACCCCTCGACAGGGACTACGAGCAGTACTTC. The V and J genes are TRBV18 and TRBJ2-7; 7 bases line up with TRBD1. The CDR3 sequence is 14 residues long. The J segment lost 3 bases and the V segment lost 3 bases, leaving 5 bases of the junction unmatched. In germline, CDR1 is KGHSH, CDR2 LQKENI.

The chain uses TRBV28 and TRBJ2-5; D possibly corresponds to TRBD2 (5 bases). Looked up from germline, CDR1 is MDHEN and CDR2 is SYDVKM. CDR3 length: 10 residues. V gave up 8 bases and J gave up 7 bases, with 8 bases separating them. The CDR3 DNA reads as TGTGCCAGCGGACGGGGGACCCAGTACTTC. Its protein is CASGRGTQYF.

The rearrangement links TRBV20-1 to TRBJ2-7; D is ambiguous. The germline gives CDR1 DFQATT, CDR2 SNEGSKA (reference sequence). The V gene lost 3 bases and the J gene lost 0 bases, with 9 bases spanning the gap. The CDR3 has 13 amino acids. CDR3 sequence reads: CSASPLGSYEQYF. The CDR3 nucleotides read TGCAGTGCTAGTCCGCTAGGCTCCTACGAGCAGTACTTC.

The chain uses TRBV6-5 and TRBJ1-2; D is ambiguous. CDR1 MNHEY and CDR2 SVGAGI come from the germline V gene. This CDR3 region has 14 residues. Trimming left V 6 bases short and J 3 bases short, with 14 bases between. CDR3 bases: TGTGCCAGCAGCTGGACGGCGACGGACTATGGCTACACCTTC. Translating it yields CASSWTATDYGYTF.

The genes are TRBV11-2 and TRBJ1-1; D unresolved. Trimming pared 4 bases from V and 1 base from J, leaving 4 bases between. This CDR3 region has 12 residues. The germline V gene has CDR1 SGHAT and CDR2 FQNNGV. In DNA, the CDR3 is TGTGCCAGCAGCTCGGAGAACACTGAAGCTTTCTTT. It specifies CASSSENTEAFF.

This chain uses TRBV19 with TRBJ1-2, with TRBD1 matching over 11 bases. V gave up 8 bases and J gave up 0 bases; unmatched junction bases: 8. The germline CDR1 and CDR2 sequences are LNHDA and SQIVND (reference sequence). The CDR3 totals 16 residues. The CDR3 DNA is TGTGCCAGTGGGATCCGGGACAGGGGGGCTAACTATGGCTACACCTTC. Translated: CASGIRDRGANYGYTF. The whole variable domain, remainder taken from reference TRBV19 and TRBJ1-2, is DGGITQSPKYLFRKEGQNVTLSCEQNLNHDAMYWYRQDPGQGLRLIYYSQIVNDFQKGDIAEGYSVSREKKESFPLTVTSAQKNPTAFYLCASGIRDRGANYGYTFGSGTRLTVV.

This clone was seen only once. This rearrangement joins TRBV7-6 to TRBJ1-1; D is ambiguous. CDR1 is SGHVS and CDR2 is FNYEAQ in the germline V gene. Deletions cut 5 bases from V and 4 bases from J, with 17 bases between. The CDR3 is 15 residues long. CDR3 nucleotides: TGTGCCAGCAGCCAAGCGGGTTCCGGTATCACTGAAGCTTTCTTT. Encoded protein: CASSQAGSGITEAFF.

The chain recombines TRBV25-1 with TRBJ2-5, with 11 bases identical to TRBD2. This CDR3 has 18 amino acids. Germline V gene data show CDR1 as MGHDK and CDR2 as SYGVNS. After removal of 0 bases from V and 4 bases from J, the junction contained 10 bases not matched to a gene. CDR3 sequence: CASSEYGLAGASGETQYF. In nucleotides, the CDR3 is TGTGCCAGCAGTGAATATGGACTAGCGGGTGCCTCGGGAGAGACCCAGTACTTC.

The chain is built from TRBV14 and TRBJ1-2, with 7 bases matching TRBD1. The V gene's germline CDR1 is SGHDN and CDR2 FVKESK. This CDR3 is 17 amino acids long. Trimming cost V 0 bases and J 1 base; bases outside gene matches: 8. The CDR3 DNA reads TGTGCCAGCAGCCAAGATCTTGGGGACAGCTATAACTATGGCTACACCTTC. This codes for CASSQDLGDSYNYGYTF.

This chain joins TRBV7-8 and TRBJ1-2; tentative D call: TRBD1 (5 bases). The germline gives CDR1 SGHVS, CDR2 FQNEAQ. This CDR3 spans 13 amino acids. Trimming shortened V by 3 bases and J by 3 bases, and 8 bases separated the two germline ends. The CDR3 bases are TGTGCCAGCAGCTTCGACAGTCACTATGGCTACACCTTC. Protein: CASSFDSHYGYTF.

The chain couples TRBV18 to TRBJ2-7, with D tentatively TRBD1 (6 bases). Germline-derived CDR1 and CDR2 are KGHSH and LQKENI. The CDR3 has 14 amino acids. Trimming left V 6 bases short and J 5 bases short, with 17 bases between. CDR3 DNA: TGTGCCAGCTCCAGGGGCAGGGGTCTCGACGAGCAGTACTTC. Protein: CASSRGRGLDEQYF. The full variable domain, in which reference TRBV18 and TRBJ2-7 provide the parts outside the CDR3, is NAGVMQNPRHLVRRRGQEARLRCSPMKGHSHVYWYRQLPEEGLKFMVYLQKENIIDESGMPKERFSAEFPKEGPSILRIQQVVRGDSAAYFCASSRGRGLDEQYFGPGTRLTVT.

The J gene is TRBJ1-2, the V gene TRBV7-2, with D possibly being TRBD1 (6 bases). CDR1 is SGHTA, CDR2 FQGNSA, per germline. Trimming removed 4 bases from V and 3 bases from J, with 15 bases in between. CDR3 length: 15 amino acids. The DNA of the CDR3 is TGTGCCAGCAGCTCGCTCTCAGGACAGCACTATGGCTACACCTTC. The encoded protein is CASSSLSGQHYGYTF.

The chain carries TRBV5-1 and TRBJ1-4; tentative D call: TRBD1 (6 bases). The CDR3 is made up of 14 amino acids. The germline V gene has CDR1 SGHRS and CDR2 YFSETQ. V lost 0 bases and J lost 6, with 9 bases in between. DNA for the CDR3: TGCGCCAGCAGCTTGGGGGACACCCATGAAAAACTGTTTTTT. Amino acids: CASSLGDTHEKLFF.

The J gene is TRBJ1-1, the V gene TRBV19; a weak D match, TRBD1 (5 bases). In germline, CDR1 is LNHDA, CDR2 SQIVND (reference sequence). The CDR3 covers 12 residues. CDR3 loop: CASGHRNTEAFF. CDR3 in DNA: TGTGCATCCGGACACCGGAACACTGAAGCTTTCTTT. Filled out from reference TRBV19 and TRBJ1-1, the complete variable domain reads DGGITQSPKYLFRKEGQNVTLSCEQNLNHDAMYWYRQDPGQGLRLIYYSQIVNDFQKGDIAEGYSVSREKKESFPLTVTSAQKNPTAFYLCASGHRNTEAFFGQGTRLTVV.

The chain is built from TRBV6-4 and TRBJ2-3; 8 nucleotides match TRBD2. Germline CDR1 MRHNA, CDR2 SNTAGT. This CDR3 has 15 amino acids. The trim removed 0 bases at V and 5 bases at J, leaving 4 bases unmatched. This CDR3 is CASSDSGLARDTQYF. The CDR3, as DNA: TGTGCCAGCAGTGACTCCGGACTAGCCAGAGATACGCAGTATTTT.

This chain joins TRBV18 and TRBJ1-1, with no clear D. This CDR3 has 15 amino acids. Looked up from germline, CDR1 is KGHSH and CDR2 is LQKENI. Trimming shortened V by 2 bases and J by 1 base, and 11 bases separated the two germline ends. The CDR3 region is CASSPSARRNTEAFF. CDR3 DNA sequence: TGTGCCAGCTCACCATCCGCCCGGAGGAACACTGAAGCTTTCTTT.

CDR3 loop: CASSPGAGPGYGYTF. The CDR3 DNA follows: TGCGCCAGCAGCCCCGGTGCGGGGCCGGGCTATGGCTACACCTTC. The rearrangement links TRBV5-1 to TRBJ1-2; maybe TRBD1 (5 bases). Trimming left V 4 bases short and J 4 bases short, with 17 bases between. The CDR3 is made up of 15 amino acids. CDR1 and CDR2 (germline): SGHRS, YFSETQ.

The gene calls are TRBV19 and TRBJ1-1; no reliable D call. The V gene lost 7 bases and the J gene lost 3 bases, with 15 bases spanning the gap. This CDR3 is built from 14 residues. Germline V CDR1 and CDR2: LNHDA, SQIVND (reference sequence). CDR3 nucleotide sequence: TGTGCCAGTACCCCTCCACACGCCGACACTGAAGCTTTCTTT. Protein sequence: CASTPPHADTEAFF.

The rearrangement uses TRBV15 and TRBJ2-7, with 7 bases that match TRBD2. Losses at the gene ends were 5 bases for V and 4 bases for J; bases not matched to a gene: 8. CDR3 length: 14 amino acids. Per germline, CDR1 LNHNV and CDR2 YYDKDF (reference sequence). CDR3 in amino acids: CATSLGEGLYEQYF. The CDR3 nucleotides read TGTGCCACCAGCCTGGGGGAGGGTTTATACGAGCAGTACTTC.

The V gene is TRBV23-1, the J gene TRBJ2-7; maybe TRBD1 (5 bases). TRBV23-1 is labeled an ORF, and its function is uncertain. The CDR3 extends over 15 amino acids. Trimming took off 3 bases at V and 2 bases at J, with 14 bases between the two ends. The DNA of the CDR3 is TGCGCCAGCAGTCACCCCGAAGACAGACCCTACGAGCAGTACTTC. Protein: CASSHPEDRPYEQYF.

The V and J genes are TRBV6-5 and TRBJ1-1, with D possibly being TRBD1 (5 bases). Trimming left V 1 base short and J 3 bases short, with 9 bases between. The CDR3 consists of 14 residues. Germline V gene lookup returns CDR1 MNHEY and CDR2 SVGAGI. CDR3 protein: CASSYFTRDTEAFF. The CDR3, as DNA: TGTGCCAGCAGTTACTTCACCAGGGACACTGAAGCTTTCTTT.

The CDR3 region is CASSLWPSGSDTQYF. CDR3 DNA: TGTGCCAGCAGCTTATGGCCTAGCGGGAGTGATACGCAGTATTTT. The rearrangement links TRBV7-3 to TRBJ2-3, with TRBD2 matching 10 bases. CDR1 SGHTA and CDR2 FQGTGA come from the germline V gene. J gave up 6 bases and V 2 bases, and 5 bases lay outside the gene matches. CDR3 length: 15 amino acids.

This chain uses TRBV27 with TRBJ1-5, with a possible D match to TRBD1 (5 bases). Deletions cut 4 bases from V and 2 bases from J, with 15 bases between. This CDR3 has 16 residues. Germline lookup yields CDR1 MNHEY and CDR2 SMNVEV (reference sequence). The CDR3 nucleotides read TGTGCCAGCAGTTCATTAACAGGTAATGGCAATCAGCCCCAGCATTTT. Translating it yields CASSSLTGNGNQPQHF.

The count of this clone is one. CDR3 amino acids: CAIGGGPSSYEQYF. In nucleotides, the CDR3 is TGTGCCATCGGGGGGGGTCCAAGCTCCTACGAGCAGTACTTC. V is TRBV30 and J is TRBJ2-7; 8 nucleotides agree with TRBD2. This CDR3 comprises 14 residues. The V and J ends lost 8 bases and 0 bases, in that order; junction bases with no gene match: 9. Germline CDR1 and CDR2: GTSNPN and SVGIG (reference sequence).